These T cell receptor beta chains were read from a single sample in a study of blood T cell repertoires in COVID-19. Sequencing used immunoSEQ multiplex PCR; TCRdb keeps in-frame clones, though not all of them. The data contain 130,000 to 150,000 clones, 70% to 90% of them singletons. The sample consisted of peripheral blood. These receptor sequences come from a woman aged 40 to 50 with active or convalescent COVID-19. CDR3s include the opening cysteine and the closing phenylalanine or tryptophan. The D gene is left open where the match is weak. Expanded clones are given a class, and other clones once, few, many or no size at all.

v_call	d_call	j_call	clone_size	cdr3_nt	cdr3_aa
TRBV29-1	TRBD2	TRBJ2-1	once	TGCAGCGTTGAGGGATCTAGCGGGGGGCCAACAAATGAGCAGTTCTTC	CSVEGSSGGPTNEQFF
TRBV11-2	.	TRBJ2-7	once	TGTGCCAGCAGCTCCAATACTCAGGGGACGCGCGAGCAGTACTTC	CASSSNTQGTREQYF
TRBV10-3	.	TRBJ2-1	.	TGTGCCATCAGTACTAGGGAAAGCTCCTACAATGAGCAGTTCTTC	CAISTRESSYNEQFF
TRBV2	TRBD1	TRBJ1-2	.	TGTGCCAGCAGTGAGCCCGGAGGGGGCCTCTATGGCTACACCTTC	CASSEPGGGLYGYTF
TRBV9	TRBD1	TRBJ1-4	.	TGTGCCAGCAGCCCCTGGACAGGGGGGGTTGAAAAACTGTTTTTT	CASSPWTGGVEKLFF
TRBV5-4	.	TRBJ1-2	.	TGTGCCAGCAGCTTGGCTTGGGGGGGCGCTGGTGGCTACACCTTC	CASSLAWGGAGGYTF
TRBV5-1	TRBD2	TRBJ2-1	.	TGCGCCAGCAGCCTGGGGCCCTTAGCGGGGCCAGGCAATGAGCAGTTCTTC	CASSLGPLAGPGNEQFF
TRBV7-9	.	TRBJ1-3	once	TGTGCCAGCAGCTTGACGGCGGCTGGAAACACCATATATTTT	CASSLTAAGNTIYF
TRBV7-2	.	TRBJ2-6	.	TGTGCCAACCAGGGGCCCGGGGCCAACGTCCTGACTTTC	CANQGPGANVLTF
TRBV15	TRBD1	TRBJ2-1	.	TGTGCCACCAGCAGAGGACAGGGGAGCTCCTACAATGAGCAGTTCTTC	CATSRGQGSSYNEQFF
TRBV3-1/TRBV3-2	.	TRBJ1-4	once	TGTGCCAGCAGCCCACATGTCGGGGAAAAACTGTTTTTT	CASSPHVGEKLFF
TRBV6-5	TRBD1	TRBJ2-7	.	TGTGCCAGTTCCGGGACAGGGGGTACCTACGAGCAGTACTTC	CASSGTGGTYEQYF
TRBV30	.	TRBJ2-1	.	TGTGCCTGGAGCACGGCGGATGAGCAGTTCTTC	CAWSTADEQFF
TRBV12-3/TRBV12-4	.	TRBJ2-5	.	TGTGCCAGCAGTAAGCAGGGAAAAGAGACCCAGTACTTC	CASSKQGKETQYF
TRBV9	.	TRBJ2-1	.	TGTGCCAGCAGCCTCCAAGGACTCGCCTACAATGAGCAGTTCTTC	CASSLQGLAYNEQFF
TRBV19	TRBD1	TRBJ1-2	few	TGTGCCAGTGGTATTCTACAGGGGGGCAATGGCTACACCTTC	CASGILQGGNGYTF
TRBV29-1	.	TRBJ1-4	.	TGCAGCGCCGGGGAGGATGAAAAACTGTTTTTT	CSAGEDEKLFF
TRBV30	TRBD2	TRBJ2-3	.	TGTGCCTGGAGGCTAGCGGGGGGCACAGATACGCAGTATTTT	CAWRLAGGTDTQYF
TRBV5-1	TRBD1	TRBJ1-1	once	TGCGCCAGCAGCTTGGCCTCCCTAGGGACAGGGGGTAGTGAAGCTTTCTTT	CASSLASLGTGGSEAFF
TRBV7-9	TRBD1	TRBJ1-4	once	TGTGCCAGCAGCTTATATACAGGGGCGCCGGATAATGAAAAACTGTTTTTT	CASSLYTGAPDNEKLFF
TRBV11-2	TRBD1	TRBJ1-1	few	TGTGCCAGCAGCTTAGATACAGGGGGCCGGGCTTTCTTT	CASSLDTGGRAFF
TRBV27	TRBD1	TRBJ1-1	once	TGTGCCAGCAGTTTTGACAGGGGGCGGGGCACTGAAGCTTTCTTT	CASSFDRGRGTEAFF
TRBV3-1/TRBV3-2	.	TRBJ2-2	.	TGTGCCAGCAGCCATGAGGGTTTGGAGGGTACGAACACCGGGGAGCTGTTTTTT	CASSHEGLEGTNTGELFF
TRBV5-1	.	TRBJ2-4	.	TGCGCCAGCAGCGCCTGGGCTACAGGGGCCAAAAACATTCAGTACTTC	CASSAWATGAKNIQYF
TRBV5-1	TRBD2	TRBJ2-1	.	TGCGCCAGCAGGGGTGGGACTAGTCAATCCAATGAGCAGTTCTTC	CASRGGTSQSNEQFF
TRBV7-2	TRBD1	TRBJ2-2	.	TGTGCCAGCAGCTTAGTGGGGGTCGCGACAGGGACCACCGGGGAGCTGTTTTTT	CASSLVGVATGTTGELFF
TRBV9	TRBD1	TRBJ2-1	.	TGTGCCAGCAGCGCCCGGGACAGAAGGCAGGATGAGCAGTTCTTC	CASSARDRRQDEQFF
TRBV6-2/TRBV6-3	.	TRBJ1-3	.	TGTGCCAGCAGTTACGGCCCCGGAAACACCATATATTTT	CASSYGPGNTIYF
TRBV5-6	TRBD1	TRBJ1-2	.	TGTGCCAGCAGCTTGGGGGACAGGCCTAACTATGGCTACACCTTC	CASSLGDRPNYGYTF
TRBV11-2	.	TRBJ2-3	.	TGTGCCAGCAGGCCGGAGGCGGGAGATACGCAGTATTTT	CASRPEAGDTQYF
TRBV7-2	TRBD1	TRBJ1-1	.	TGTGCCAGCAGCTTGTCTGGCAGGGGGCTTACTGAAGCTTTCTTT	CASSLSGRGLTEAFF
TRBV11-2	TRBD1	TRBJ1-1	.	TGTGCCAGCAGCCAAGGACAGGTAGCTTTCTTT	CASSQGQVAFF
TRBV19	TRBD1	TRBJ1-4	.	TGTGCCAGTAGTATACTAACAGGGGGAACTAATGAAAAACTGTTTTTT	CASSILTGGTNEKLFF
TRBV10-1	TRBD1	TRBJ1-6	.	TGCGCCAGCGACCGACTAGGTTTTGGGGACAGGAGTTTTAATTCACCCCTCCACTTT	CASDRLGFGDRSFNSPLHF
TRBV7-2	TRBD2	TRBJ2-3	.	TGTGCCAGCAGCCAAACTAGCGGGGGGGCAGATACGCAGTATTTT	CASSQTSGGADTQYF
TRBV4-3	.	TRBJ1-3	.	TGCGCCAGCAGCCCAGGGTTACGGGCGCGAGGAAACACCATATATTTT	CASSPGLRARGNTIYF
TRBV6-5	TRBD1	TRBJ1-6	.	TGTGCCAGCAGTTTAGAGACAGGGGTTAGGTCACCCCTCCACTTT	CASSLETGVRSPLHF
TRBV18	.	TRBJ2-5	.	TGTGCCAGCTCCCCTTCTATCCAAGAGACCCAGTACTTC	CASSPSIQETQYF
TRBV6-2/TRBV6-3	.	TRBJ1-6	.	TGTGCCAGCAGTGTTGCGGGTCTCGGTTCACCCCTCCACTTT	CASSVAGLGSPLHF
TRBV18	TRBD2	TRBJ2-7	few	TGTGCCAGCTCACTACACCCGGGGGGTAGCGACGAGCAGTACTTC	CASSLHPGGSDEQYF
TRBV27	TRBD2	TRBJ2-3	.	TGTGCCAGCACCCCAATCGGGGGACTAGCGGGGGCCCTCACAGATACGCAGTATTTT	CASTPIGGLAGALTDTQYF
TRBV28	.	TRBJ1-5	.	TGTGCCAGCAGGGAGGCCGGGTCCGGGGGCGGGGGGCCCCAGCATTTT	CASREAGSGGGGPQHF
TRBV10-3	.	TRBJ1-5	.	TGTGCCATCAGTGAGTCAGGTGGAGGGCGTCAGCCCCAGCATTTT	CAISESGGGRQPQHF
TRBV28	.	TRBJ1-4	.	TGTGCCAGCAGGCGCGGGGGTGTGGGAAGGAAACTGTTTTTT	CASRRGGVGRKLFF
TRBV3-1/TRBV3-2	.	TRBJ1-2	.	TGTGCCAGCAGCCCATCTCCGGGAGGCTACACCTTC	CASSPSPGGYTF
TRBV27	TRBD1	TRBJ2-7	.	TGTGCCAGCAGACGGACAGGGGCCACCTACGAGCAGTACTTC	CASRRTGATYEQYF
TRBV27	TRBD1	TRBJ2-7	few	TGTGCCAGCAGTTTATCACCTGACAGGGTGAACGAGCAGTACTTC	CASSLSPDRVNEQYF
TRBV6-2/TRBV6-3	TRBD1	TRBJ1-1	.	TGTGCCAGCAGCCGACCGGGACAGGGGGGCATTACTATCGAAAGGGCTGAAGCTTTCTTT	CASSRPGQGGITIERAEAFF
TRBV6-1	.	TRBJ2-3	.	TGTGCCAGCAGTGAAGCGGCGACCCGCGGGGATACGCAGTATTTT	CASSEAATRGDTQYF